This entry describes one T cell receptor beta chain. The data originate from a study of blood T cell repertoires in COVID-19. Study summary: The United States, Italy and Spain supplied acute and convalescent COVID-19 samples. PBMCs, B-cell-depleted T cells, or T cells were the source of the cDNA or gDNA that made up the material.

The V gene end was trimmed by 7 bases and the J gene end by 9 bases; junction bases not matched to a gene: 12. The V gene's germline CDR1 is MNHEY and CDR2 SVGAGI. This CDR3 contains 15 residues. Authors' processing steps: Nucleated cell number was recorded as an estimate derived from reference gene primer amplification. Produced via immunoSEQ multiplex PCR; TCRdb's table is partial and in-frame only. V and J calls and clone size are given by that table; D and trimming were obtained from the DNA. The sample records about 210,000 clones, 80% to 90% being singletons. This receptor was obtained from a man aged 35 to 55 with acute or convalescent COVID-19. Sequenced sample: peripheral blood. The genes are TRBV6-5 and TRBJ2-1, with 10 bases aligning to TRBD2. The CDR3 nucleotides read TGTGCCAGCAAAAACCGGGCTAGCGGGGGCACTGAGCAGTTCTTC. Its protein product is CASKNRASGGTEQFF.